These 9 T cell receptor beta chains originate from one sample sequenced in a study of T cells in Graves' hyperthyroidism and ophthalmopathy. It was RNA transcripts that yielded the amplified TCR beta CDR3 regions. An initial round of RT-PCR targeting the TCR CDR3 relied on the HTBI primer set. MiXCR was run by TCRdb on the multiplex PCR reads, yielding one entry per CDR3 protein. The sample has around 350,000 distinct CDR3 sequences, approximately 14% seen once. The sample taken for sequencing was blood. All receptors derive from a woman aged 60-75 years with Graves' ophthalmopathy.

This clonotype has only a few counts. The chain has TRBV5-1 and TRBJ2-7; perhaps TRBD1 as D (6 bases). CDR3 length: 14 residues. CDR1 and CDR2 (germline): SGHRS, YFSETQ. V was shortened by 0 bases and J by 4 bases, with 11 bases between the two germline ends. The CDR3 spells CASSLGTVLYEQYF. The CDR3 nucleotides are TGCGCCAGCAGCTTGGGGACAGTACTGTACGAGCAGTACTTC.

The CDR3 DNA is TGCGCCAGCAGTGAGATGATCGGACGGCAGAACACTGAAGCTTTCTTT. Its protein product is CASSEMIGRQNTEAFF. This chain uses TRBV10-2 with TRBJ1-1; D is uncertain. In germline, CDR1 is WSHSY, CDR2 SAAADI. The V end was cut by 2 bases, the J end by 1 base, with 14 bases between. The CDR3 is 16 amino acids.

There are many counts of this clonotype. This chain connects TRBV5-1 to TRBJ1-1; the match to TRBD1 covers 9 bases. The J segment lost 6 bases and the V segment lost 0 bases, leaving 3 bases of the junction unmatched. Germline-derived CDR1 and CDR2 are SGHRS and YFSETQ. The CDR3 is 14 residues long. The CDR3 spells CASSLVTGGAEAFF. The CDR3 DNA follows: TGCGCCAGCAGCTTGGTGACAGGGGGGGCTGAAGCTTTCTTT.

This clonotype was detected only a few times. The gene calls are TRBV5-6 and TRBJ2-7; D gene unclear. Trimming shortened V by 7 bases and J by 0 bases, and 20 bases separated the two germline ends. The germline V gene encodes CDR1 SGHDT and CDR2 YYEEEE. The CDR3 runs 16 residues. The CDR3, as DNA: TGTGCCAGCGCCCGGCTTTCGACCGCGAGCTCCTACGAGCAGTACTTC. Translated: CASARLSTASSYEQYF.

This clonotype has at least ten counts. The gene calls are TRBV9 and TRBJ2-7, with a tentative D call TRBD1 (6 bases). Trimming removed 5 bases from V and 0 bases from J, with 15 bases in between. CDR1 is SGDLS, CDR2 YYNGEE, per germline. The CDR3 spans 15 residues. The CDR3 nucleotides read TGTGCCAGCAGTGGGGGCATTGGAACCTCCTACGAGCAGTACTTC. Translated: CASSGGIGTSYEQYF. Full variable domain (missing parts from reference TRBV9 and TRBJ2-7): DSGVTQTPKHLITATGQRVTLRCSPRSGDLSVYWYQQSLDQGLQFLIQYYNGEERAKGNILERFSAQQFPDLHSELNLSSLELGDSALYFCASSGGIGTSYEQYFGPGTRLTVT.

The sample holds many counts of this clonotype. This chain connects TRBV5-5 to TRBJ2-3, with TRBD1 identical over 10 bases. Germline loops: CDR1 SGHKS, CDR2 YYEKEE (reference sequence). The CDR3 runs 18 residues. V trimming: 0 bases; J trimming: 6 bases; junction bases outside the gene matches: 13. Written as DNA, the CDR3 is TGTGCCAGCAGCTTGGCCGTGACGACAGGGGGCGCAGGGGATACGCAGTATTTT. As protein: CASSLAVTTGGAGDTQYF.

Of note for this clonotype: A read error is possible here, since a much larger clone lies one base away. V usage is TRBV3-1 and J usage is TRBJ2-2, with TRBD1 matching over 10 bases. The V gene's germline CDR1 is LGHDT and CDR2 YNNKEL (reference sequence). The CDR3 totals 17 residues. With V trimmed by 3 bases and J by 0 bases, 4 bases remained unmatched. The CDR3 bases are TGTGCCAGCAGCCAGACAGGGGGCGTCACGAACACCGGGGAGCTGTTTTTT. Protein sequence: CASSQTGGVTNTGELFF.

Only a few counts were recorded for this clonotype. V gene TRBV7-9 combines with J gene TRBJ2-3; D gene ambiguous. V lost 4 bases to trimming and J lost 0 bases, with 17 bases between them. Germline assignment: CDR1 SEHNR and CDR2 FQNEAQ (reference sequence). The CDR3 runs 17 residues. The CDR3 spells CASSYLLQHSSTDTQYF. As DNA, the CDR3 is TGTGCCAGCAGCTACCTTCTTCAGCATTCTAGCACAGATACGCAGTATTTT.

This clonotype was observed a handful of times. The chain has TRBV20-1 and TRBJ2-2; D remains unclear. The V end lost 7 bases, the J end lost 3 bases, and 15 bases lay between the germline ends. This CDR3 region has 14 residues. The V gene's germline CDR1 is DFQATT and CDR2 SNEGSKA (reference sequence). The CDR3 region is CSVNSRPDTGELFF. The CDR3 nucleotides are TGCAGTGTCAATTCGAGGCCAGACACCGGGGAGCTGTTTTTT.